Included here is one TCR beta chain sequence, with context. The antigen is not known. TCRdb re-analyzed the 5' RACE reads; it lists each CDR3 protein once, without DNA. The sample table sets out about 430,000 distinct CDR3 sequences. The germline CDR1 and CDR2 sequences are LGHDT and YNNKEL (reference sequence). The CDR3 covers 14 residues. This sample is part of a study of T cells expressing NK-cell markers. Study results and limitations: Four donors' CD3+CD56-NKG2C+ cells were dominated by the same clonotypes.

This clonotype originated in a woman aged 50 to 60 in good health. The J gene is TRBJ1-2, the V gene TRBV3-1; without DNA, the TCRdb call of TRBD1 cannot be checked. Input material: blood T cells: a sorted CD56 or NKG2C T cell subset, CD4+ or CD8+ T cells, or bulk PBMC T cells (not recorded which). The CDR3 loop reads CASSQPDRNYGYTF.